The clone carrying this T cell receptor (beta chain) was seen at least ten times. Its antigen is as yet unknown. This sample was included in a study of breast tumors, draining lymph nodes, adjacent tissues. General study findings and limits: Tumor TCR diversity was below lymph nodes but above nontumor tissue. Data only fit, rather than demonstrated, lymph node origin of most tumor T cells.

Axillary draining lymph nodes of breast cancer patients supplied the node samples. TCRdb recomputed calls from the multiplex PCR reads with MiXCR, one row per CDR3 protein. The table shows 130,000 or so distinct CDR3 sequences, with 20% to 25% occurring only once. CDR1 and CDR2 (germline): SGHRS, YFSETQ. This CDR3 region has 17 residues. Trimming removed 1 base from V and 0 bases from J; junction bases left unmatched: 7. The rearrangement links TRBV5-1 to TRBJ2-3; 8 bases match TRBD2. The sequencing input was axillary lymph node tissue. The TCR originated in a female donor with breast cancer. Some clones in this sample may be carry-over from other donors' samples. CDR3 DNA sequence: TGCGCCAGCAGCTTGCCCTCACTAGCGGCTAGCACAGATACGCAGTATTTT. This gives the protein CASSLPSLAASTDTQYF.